Each of the 5 T cell receptor beta chains below was sequenced from the same sample in a study of OX40 agonist ivuxolimab in advanced cancers. Sequencing used immunoSEQ multiplex PCR; TCRdb keeps in-frame clones, though not all of them. The sample carries some 98,000 clones, roughly 80% recorded once. The specimen comprised CD4+ or CD8+ T cells sorted from blood, sampled in a trial of the OX40 agonist ivuxolimab. These receptors were collected from an adult with an advanced solid tumor such as melanoma, head and neck, liver or kidney cancer.

The chain combines TRBV4-3 with TRBJ2-7; D possibly matches TRBD1 or TRBD2 (5 bases each). This CDR3 contains 18 residues. Germline-derived CDR1 and CDR2 are LGHNA and YSLEER. V lost 2 bases and J lost 6, with 26 bases in between. This CDR3 reads CASSQSPGPQTPYGEQYF. CDR3 sequence (DNA): TGCGCCAGCAGCCAATCTCCGGGACCCCAAACCCCTTACGGCGAGCAGTACTTC.

The chain uses TRBV28 and TRBJ1-2, with D unresolved. This CDR3 is built from 15 residues. The germline V and J ends were trimmed by 4 bases and 3 bases, with 15 bases remaining between them. The germline V gene has CDR1 MDHEN and CDR2 SYDVKM. Here the CDR3 reads CASSSPGLGDYGYTF. As DNA, the CDR3 is TGTGCCAGCAGTTCTCCGGGCCTCGGGGACTATGGCTACACCTTC.

The chain combines TRBV18 with TRBJ2-7; the match to TRBD1 covers 9 bases. V lost 3 bases, J lost 7 bases, and 10 bases stayed unmatched. Germline V lookup: CDR1 KGHSH, CDR2 LQKENI. This CDR3 is 15 amino acids long. CDR3: CASSPIRTGDEEQYF. Here the CDR3 DNA reads TGTGCCAGCTCACCGATCCGGACAGGGGATGAGGAGCAGTACTTC.

This clone was observed a handful of times. J is TRBJ2-3 and V is TRBV7-8, with a tentative D call TRBD2 (7 bases). Trimming stripped 5 bases from V and 5 bases from J, with 14 bases between. The CDR3 is 14 amino acids. Germline values: CDR1 SGHVS, CDR2 FQNEAQ. The CDR3 protein is CASSPYGGQDTQYF. The DNA for the CDR3 is TGTGCCAGCAGCCCTTACGGGGGGCAAGATACGCAGTATTTT. The variable domain in full, with the rest retrieved from reference TRBV7-8 and TRBJ2-3, is GAGVSQSPRYKVAKRGQDVALRCDPISGHVSLFWYQQALGQGPEFLTYFQNEAQLDKSGLPSDRFFAERPEGSVSTLKIQRTQQEDSAVYLCASSPYGGQDTQYFGPGTRLTVL.

The chain combines TRBV5-1 with TRBJ2-7; tentative D call: TRBD1 (6 bases). The length of the CDR3 is 13 residues. Germline V gene sequence: CDR1 SGHRS, CDR2 YFSETQ. The V end was cut by 4 bases, the J end by 3 bases, with 11 bases between. CDR3 sequence: CASSRDKFYEQYF. Here the CDR3 DNA reads TGCGCCAGCAGCAGGGACAAGTTCTACGAGCAGTACTTC.